This T cell receptor beta chain is drawn from a study of blood T cell repertoires in COVID-19. Study at large: In each case, the material was cDNA or gDNA derived from T cells, B-cell-depleted T cells, or PBMCs.

This clone was found once. How the authors handled the data: Reference gene primer amplification in the assay estimated nucleated cell counts. Here immunoSEQ multiplex PCR was the method, and the copy in TCRdb shows in-frame clones only, minus some. The D gene and trimming were derived from the DNA, and the V and J assignments and clone size from that table. The sample includes approximately 140,000 clones, approximately 88% seen only once; the top ten take 25% to 35%. The sequence came from a human donor in a cohort sampled during active COVID-19. Sequencing was done on a sample of peripheral blood.

CDR3 amino acids: CASSQSGRTANTGELFF. The CDR3 DNA reads as TGTGCCAGCAGCCAGTCGGGAAGGACAGCTAACACCGGGGAGCTGTTTTTT. V gene TRBV3-1 (or the pseudogene TRBV3-2) combines with J gene TRBJ2-2, with D possibly matching TRBD1 (6 bases). Germline CDR1 reads LGHDT; CDR2 reads YNNKEL (reference sequence). This CDR3 has 17 amino acids. The germline V and J ends were trimmed by 3 bases and 2 bases, with 16 bases remaining between them.